Each of the 24 T cell receptor beta chains below was sequenced from the same sample in a study of T cell responses to AZD1222 COVID-19 vaccine. The assay was immunoSEQ multiplex PCR, and TCRdb's table has in-frame clones only and misses some. The sample has roughly 70,000 clones, about 89% seen once. This sample comprised peripheral blood, obtained 28 days after the second dose of the MenACWY control vaccine. All receptors come from an adult who received the MenACWY meningococcal vaccine as a control.

The chain couples TRBV9 to TRBJ1-4; D perhaps matches TRBD1 (5 bases). Germline V gene sequence: CDR1 SGDLS, CDR2 YYNGEE. V was clipped by 4 bases and J by 8 bases, with 15 bases between them. The CDR3 spans 14 residues. The CDR3 coding sequence is TGTGCCAGCAGCCCCCTCGAGGGGAAGGAAAAACTGTTTTTT. Protein product: CASSPLEGKEKLFF.

This clone was detected only once. This chain links TRBV7-2 with TRBJ2-3, with TRBD1 matching over 7 bases. V shed 4 bases, J shed 0 bases, and the junction held 7 bases outside the gene matches. Germline CDR1 reads SGHTA; CDR2 reads FQGNSA. The CDR3 covers 16 residues. The CDR3 DNA reads as TGTGCCAGCAGCTCAAATCCGGACAGGAGCACAGATACGCAGTATTTT. It translates to CASSSNPDRSTDTQYF. Full variable domain (rest looked up from reference TRBV7-2 and TRBJ2-3): GAGVSQSPSNKVTEKGKDVELRCDPISGHTALYWYRQSLGQGLEFLIYFQGNSAPDKSGLPSDRFSAERTGGSVSTLTIQRTQQEDSAVYLCASSSNPDRSTDTQYFGPGTRLTVL.

The chain couples TRBV7-9 to TRBJ1-1; D remains unclear. V dropped 5 bases and J dropped 1 base, with 11 bases sitting between them. The CDR3 runs to 14 residues. Germline values: CDR1 SEHNR, CDR2 FQNEAQ (reference sequence). The CDR3 sequence: CASSLVAGNTEAFF. The CDR3 DNA reads as TGTGCCAGCAGCCTGGTGGCGGGGAACACTGAAGCTTTCTTT.

This chain links TRBV4-3 with TRBJ2-3, with 14 bases that match TRBD2. CDR3 size: 16 residues. V lost 4 bases, J lost 4 bases, and 4 bases stayed unmatched. Germline CDR1 LGHNA, CDR2 YSLEER. CDR3 DNA: TGCGCCAGCAGCCTGACTAGCGGGAGGGCCTCAGATACGCAGTATTTT. Protein: CASSLTSGRASDTQYF.

The DNA for the CDR3 is TGTGCCAGCAGCGACCGGAGCTACGAGCAGTACTTC. Translation gives CASSDRSYEQYF. V is TRBV2 and J is TRBJ2-7; D not certain. CDR1 and CDR2 (germline): SNHLY, FYNNEI. V was clipped by 6 bases and J by 3 bases, with 9 bases between them. This CDR3 comprises 12 residues. Filled out from reference TRBV2 and TRBJ2-7, the complete variable domain reads EPEVTQTPSHQVTQMGQEVILRCVPISNHLYFYWYRQILGQKVEFLVSFYNNEISEKSEIFDDQFSVERPDGSNFTLKIRSTKLEDSAMYFCASSDRSYEQYFGPGTRLTVT.

This clone was picked up one time. J is TRBJ2-3 and V is TRBV7-2; 8 bases are a match to TRBD2. CDR1 is SGHTA, CDR2 FQGNSA, per germline. V dropped 4 bases and J dropped 5; count of bases not matched to a gene: 8. The CDR3 extends over 15 amino acids. The CDR3 protein is CASSSVGGGGDTQYF. The CDR3 nucleotides read TGTGCCAGCAGCTCGGTCGGGGGGGGCGGAGATACGCAGTATTTT.

V gene TRBV4-1 combines with J gene TRBJ1-4; TRBD1 aligns across 9 bases. The V segment lost 3 bases and the J segment 7 bases; nucleotides outside the gene matches: 6. The CDR3 spans 15 residues. CDR1 is MGHRA, CDR2 YSYEKL, per germline. The CDR3 DNA reads TGCGCCAGCAGCCAGAGGGACAGGGAGGCTGAAAAACTGTTTTTT. As protein: CASSQRDREAEKLFF.

This clone was counted a single time. The chain carries TRBV9 and TRBJ2-2; 9 bases are a match to TRBD1. Germline CDR1 and CDR2: SGDLS and YYNGEE. After removal of 4 bases from V and 6 bases from J, the junction contained 4 bases not matched to a gene. The CDR3 length is 14 residues. This CDR3 reads CASSWDRAAGELFF. The CDR3 DNA sequence: TGTGCCAGCAGCTGGGACAGGGCGGCCGGGGAGCTGTTTTTT.

J is TRBJ1-5 and V is TRBV30, with D unclear. The CDR3 consists of 13 residues. V lost 0 bases to trimming and J lost 11 bases, with 14 bases between them. Germline CDR1 and CDR2: GTSNPN and SVGIG (reference sequence). The CDR3 reads CAWSVGMSETQHF. CDR3 DNA sequence: TGTGCCTGGAGTGTAGGGATGTCCGAAACCCAGCATTTT.

The genes are TRBV20-1 and TRBJ2-1; 7 bases are a match to TRBD2. Germline V gene sequence: CDR1 DFQATT, CDR2 SNEGSKA (reference sequence). Unmatched junction bases numbered 2, after V lost 3 bases and J lost 6 bases. The CDR3 sequence is 12 residues long. DNA for the CDR3: TGCAGTGCTAGTCTAGCGGTCAATGAGCAGTTCTTC. Encoded protein: CSASLAVNEQFF.

The rearrangement uses TRBV6-4 and TRBJ2-5; 7 bases match TRBD1. The V segment lost 3 bases and the J segment 11 bases; nucleotides outside the gene matches: 9. Germline CDR1 reads MRHNA; CDR2 reads SNTAGT. CDR3 length: 13 amino acids. The CDR3 DNA reads TGTGCCAGCAGTGAGGGGGCCGGGACAGCTCAGTACTTC. Residues: CASSEGAGTAQYF.

Points on this clone: One end of the junction is discordant with germline, which a read error may explain. The genes are TRBV5-6 and TRBJ1-2, with D possibly matching TRBD1 (5 bases). CDR1 SGHDT and CDR2 YYEEEE come from the germline V gene. CDR3 length: 14 amino acids. CDR3 sequence reads: CASTPVGQGYGYTF. In nucleotides, the CDR3 is TGTGCCAGCACCCCCGTCGGGCAGGGCTATGGTTACACCTTC. Looking up the rest from reference TRBV5-6 and TRBJ1-2 gives the full variable domain: DAGVTQSPTHLIKTRGQQVTLRCSPKSGHDTVSWYQQALGQGPQFIFQYYEEEERQRGNFPDRFSGHQFPNYSSELNVNALLLGDSALYLCASTPVGQGYGYTFGSGTRLTVV.

This chain connects TRBV10-3 to TRBJ2-2; 7 bases fit TRBD2. This CDR3 comprises 13 residues. Unmatched junction bases numbered 3, after V lost 5 bases and J lost 6 bases. Per the germline V gene, CDR1 is ENHRY and CDR2 is SYGVKD. The CDR3 here is CAISSGGSGELFF. In DNA form, the CDR3 reads TGTGCCATCAGTTCGGGGGGATCCGGGGAGCTGTTTTTT.

The chain joins TRBV5-6 to TRBJ1-5; D ambiguous. Per germline, CDR1 SGHDT and CDR2 YYEEEE. The CDR3 has 13 amino acids. The V gene lost 3 bases and the J gene lost 11 bases, with 15 bases spanning the gap. The CDR3 sequence: CASSSRPASAQHF. CDR3 nucleotides: TGTGCCAGCAGCTCTCGGCCAGCCTCGGCCCAGCATTTT.

The chain joins TRBV19 to TRBJ1-2; 8 nucleotides align to TRBD1. CDR3 length equals 16 residues. V lost 5 bases to trimming and J lost 3 bases; unmatched junction nucleotides: 11. Germline V gives CDR1 LNHDA, CDR2 SQIVND (reference sequence). The CDR3 region is CASSPDRAARYYGYTF. The CDR3 nucleotides are TGTGCCAGTAGTCCGGACAGGGCCGCCCGCTACTATGGCTACACCTTC.

V and J are TRBV20-1 and TRBJ2-3; D not resolved. V was pared by 5 bases and J by 5 bases, with 8 bases between. The CDR3 has 11 amino acids. The V gene's germline CDR1 is DFQATT and CDR2 SNEGSKA (reference sequence). The CDR3 loop is CSADLQDTQYF. The DNA of the CDR3 is TGCAGTGCTGACTTGCAAGATACGCAGTATTTT.

V gene TRBV18 combines with J gene TRBJ2-5, with TRBD1 matching 7 bases. Trimming cost V 6 bases and J 2 bases; bases outside gene matches: 0. This CDR3 is 12 amino acids long. The germline CDR1 and CDR2 sequences are KGHSH and LQKENI. The DNA of the CDR3 is TGTGCCAGCTCGGGACAGCAAGAGACCCAGTACTTC. Its translation: CASSGQQETQYF.

This clone was seen a single time. V is TRBV27 and J is TRBJ2-5; no clear D. There are 13 residues in the CDR3. V lost 3 bases, J lost 2 bases, and 7 bases lay in between. Germline CDR1 reads MNHEY; CDR2 reads SMNVEV (reference sequence). CDR3 sequence: CASSLGIQETQYF. The CDR3 bases are TGTGCCAGCAGTTTGGGGATACAAGAGACCCAGTACTTC.

The chain combines TRBV10-1 with TRBJ2-5; D is uncertain. The V end was cut by 7 bases, the J end by 5 bases, with 2 bases between. There are 9 residues in the CDR3. Per the germline V gene, CDR1 is WNHNN and CDR2 is SYGVQD (reference sequence). CDR3 loop: CASKETQYF. In DNA, the CDR3 is TGCGCCAGCAAGGAGACCCAGTACTTC.

This clone occurred once. The chain has TRBV28 and TRBJ2-3; D remains ambiguous. CDR3 length equals 12 residues. Germline V lookup: CDR1 MDHEN, CDR2 SYDVKM. The germline V and J ends were trimmed by 4 bases and 6 bases, with 8 bases remaining between them. CDR3 loop: CASSSRGDTQYF. CDR3 coding DNA: TGTGCCAGCAGTTCCCGTGGGGATACGCAGTATTTT. Full variable domain (outside the CDR3, taken from reference TRBV28 and TRBJ2-3): DVKVTQSSRYLVKRTGEKVFLECVQDMDHENMFWYRQDPGLGLRLIYFSYDVKMKEKGDIPEGYSVSREKKERFSLILESASTNQTSMYLCASSSRGDTQYFGPGTRLTVL.

The V and J genes are TRBV27 and TRBJ2-7, with D possibly being TRBD1 (7 bases). Germline V gene lookup returns CDR1 MNHEY and CDR2 SMNVEV (reference sequence). The germline V and J ends were trimmed by 8 bases and 0 bases, with 26 bases remaining between them. The CDR3 consists of 18 residues. The CDR3 region is CASLGTGTAEGSSYEQYF. The CDR3 DNA follows: TGTGCCAGCTTAGGGACTGGGACAGCCGAGGGGAGCTCCTACGAGCAGTACTTC.

V is TRBV30 and J is TRBJ2-7; 10 nucleotides align to TRBD2. The CDR3 runs 13 residues. Germline V gene lookup returns CDR1 GTSNPN and CDR2 SVGIG (reference sequence). V was pared by 5 bases and J by 7 bases, with 8 bases of the junction left unmatched. Here the CDR3 DNA reads TGTGCCTGGGGTGGTAGCGGGAGGTGGGAGCAGTACTTC. Protein: CAWGGSGRWEQYF.

CDR3 DNA sequence: TGTGCCAGCAGACGGGACTTTATCCTGTTCTTC. It translates to CASRRDFILFF. The V gene is TRBV28, the J gene TRBJ2-1; a weak D match, TRBD2 (6 bases). The CDR3 contains 11 residues. Trimming removed 6 bases at V and 15 bases at J, with 15 bases between. Germline V gives CDR1 MDHEN, CDR2 SYDVKM.

The rearrangement uses TRBV6-4 and TRBJ1-6, with 9 bases matching TRBD1. Trimming at V came to 2 bases and at J to 8 bases, leaving 1 base not matched to a gene. CDR3 length equals 14 residues. The germline CDR1 and CDR2 sequences are MRHNA and SNTAGT. The CDR3 DNA follows: TGTGCCAGCAGTGACGGGACAGGGTATTCACCCCTCCACTTT. It specifies CASSDGTGYSPLHF.